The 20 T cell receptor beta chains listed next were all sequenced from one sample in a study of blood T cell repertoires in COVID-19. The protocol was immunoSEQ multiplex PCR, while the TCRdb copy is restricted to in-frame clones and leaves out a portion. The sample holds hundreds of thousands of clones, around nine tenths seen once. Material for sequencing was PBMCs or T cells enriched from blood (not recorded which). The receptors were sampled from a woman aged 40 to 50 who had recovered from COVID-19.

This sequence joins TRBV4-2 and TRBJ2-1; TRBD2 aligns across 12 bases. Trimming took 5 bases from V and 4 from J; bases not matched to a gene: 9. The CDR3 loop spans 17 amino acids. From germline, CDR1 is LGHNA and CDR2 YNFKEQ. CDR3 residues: CASSEALAGGLYNEQFF. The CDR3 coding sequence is TGTGCCAGCAGCGAGGCACTAGCGGGAGGACTGTACAATGAGCAGTTCTTC.

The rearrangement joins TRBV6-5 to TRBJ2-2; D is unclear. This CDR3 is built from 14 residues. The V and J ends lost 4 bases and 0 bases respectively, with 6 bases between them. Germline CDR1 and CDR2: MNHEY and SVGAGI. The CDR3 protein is CASSFRANTGELFF. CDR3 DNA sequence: TGTGCCAGCAGTTTCCGAGCGAACACCGGGGAGCTGTTTTTT.

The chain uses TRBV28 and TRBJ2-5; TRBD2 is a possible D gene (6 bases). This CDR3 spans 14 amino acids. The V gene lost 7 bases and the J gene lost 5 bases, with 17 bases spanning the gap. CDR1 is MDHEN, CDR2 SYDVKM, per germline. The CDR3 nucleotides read TGTGCCAGCATTGGCGGGACTGCCCCCGAGACCCAGTACTTC. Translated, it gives CASIGGTAPETQYF. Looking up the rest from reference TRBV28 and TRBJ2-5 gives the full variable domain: DVKVTQSSRYLVKRTGEKVFLECVQDMDHENMFWYRQDPGLGLRLIYFSYDVKMKEKGDIPEGYSVSREKKERFSLILESASTNQTSMYLCASIGGTAPETQYFGPGTRLLVL.

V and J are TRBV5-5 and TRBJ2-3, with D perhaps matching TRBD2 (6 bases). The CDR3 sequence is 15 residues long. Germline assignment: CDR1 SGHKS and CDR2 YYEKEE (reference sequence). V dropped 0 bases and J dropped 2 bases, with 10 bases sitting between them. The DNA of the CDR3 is TGTGCCAGCAGCTTGGGGGCGGGGACCACAGATACGCAGTATTTT. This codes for CASSLGAGTTDTQYF.

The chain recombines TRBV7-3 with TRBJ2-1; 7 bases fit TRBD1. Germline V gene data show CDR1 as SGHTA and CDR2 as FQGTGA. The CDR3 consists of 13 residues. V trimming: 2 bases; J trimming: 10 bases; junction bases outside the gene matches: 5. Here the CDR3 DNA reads TGTGCCAGCAGCTTATCGACAGGGTGGGAGCAGTTCTTC. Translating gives CASSLSTGWEQFF.

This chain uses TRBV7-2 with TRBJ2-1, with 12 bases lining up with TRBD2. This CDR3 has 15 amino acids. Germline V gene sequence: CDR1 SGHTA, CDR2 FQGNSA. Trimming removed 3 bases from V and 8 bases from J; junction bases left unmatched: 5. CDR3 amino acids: CASSFLAGGPDEQFF. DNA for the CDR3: TGTGCCAGCAGCTTCCTAGCGGGAGGGCCCGATGAGCAGTTCTTC.

The CDR3 here is CAISSRQPNTEAFF. In DNA form, the CDR3 reads TGTGCCATCAGTTCTAGGCAACCGAACACTGAAGCTTTCTTT. This chain uses TRBV10-3 with TRBJ1-1, with unresolved D. The V gene's germline CDR1 is ENHRY and CDR2 SYGVKD. Trimming cost V 5 bases and J 1 base, with 11 bases left between them. The CDR3 loop spans 14 amino acids.

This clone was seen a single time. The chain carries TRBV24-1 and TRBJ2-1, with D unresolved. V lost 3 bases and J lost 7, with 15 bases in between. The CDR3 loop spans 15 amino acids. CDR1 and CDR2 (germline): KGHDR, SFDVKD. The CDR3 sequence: CATSDPERSRNEQFF. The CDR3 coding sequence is TGTGCCACCAGTGATCCTGAGCGATCGCGGAATGAGCAGTTCTTC.

As DNA, the CDR3 is TGTGCCAGCAGCGTAGGGTGGGGCTATCAGCCCCAGCATTTT. This encodes CASSVGWGYQPQHF. The chain combines TRBV9 with TRBJ1-5, with D possibly being TRBD1 (5 bases). There are 14 residues in the CDR3. Germline V gives CDR1 SGDLS, CDR2 YYNGEE. V lost 0 bases, J lost 5 bases, and 9 bases lay in between.

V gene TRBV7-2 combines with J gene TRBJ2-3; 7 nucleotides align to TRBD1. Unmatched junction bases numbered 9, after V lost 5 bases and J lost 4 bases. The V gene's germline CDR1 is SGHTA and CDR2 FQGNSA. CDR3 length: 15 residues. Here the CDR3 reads CASSPGQVPSDTQYF. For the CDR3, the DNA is TGTGCCAGCAGCCCAGGACAGGTTCCCTCAGATACGCAGTATTTT. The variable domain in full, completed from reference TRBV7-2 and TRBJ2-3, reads GAGVSQSPSNKVTEKGKDVELRCDPISGHTALYWYRQSLGQGLEFLIYFQGNSAPDKSGLPSDRFSAERTGGSVSTLTIQRTQQEDSAVYLCASSPGQVPSDTQYFGPGTRLTVL.

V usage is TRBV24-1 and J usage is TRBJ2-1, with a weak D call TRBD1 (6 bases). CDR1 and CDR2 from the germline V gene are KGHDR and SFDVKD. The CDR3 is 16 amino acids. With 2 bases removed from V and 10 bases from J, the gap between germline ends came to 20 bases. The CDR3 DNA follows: TGTGCCACCAGTGATTCCGGGACACCGACTTTAGGAGAGCAGTTCTTC. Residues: CATSDSGTPTLGEQFF.

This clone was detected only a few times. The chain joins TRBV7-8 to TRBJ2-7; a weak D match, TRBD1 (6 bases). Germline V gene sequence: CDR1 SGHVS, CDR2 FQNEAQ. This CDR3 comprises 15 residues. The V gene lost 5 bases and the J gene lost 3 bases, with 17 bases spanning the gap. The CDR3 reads CASSHTGTPLYEQYF. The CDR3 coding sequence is TGTGCCAGCAGCCATACCGGGACACCTCTCTACGAGCAGTACTTC.

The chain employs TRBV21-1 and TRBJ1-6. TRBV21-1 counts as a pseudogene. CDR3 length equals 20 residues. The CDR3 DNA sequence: TGTGCCAGCAGCAAACCTATTGGGTGGGTCAGGCTCGTGGAGGGTTCACCCCTCCACTTT. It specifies CASSKPIGWVRLVEGSPLHF.

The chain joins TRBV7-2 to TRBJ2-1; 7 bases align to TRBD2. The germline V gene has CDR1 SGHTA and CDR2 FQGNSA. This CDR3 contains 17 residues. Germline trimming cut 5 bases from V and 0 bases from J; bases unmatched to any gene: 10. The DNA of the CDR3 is TGTGCCAGCAGCCGTTTGGGGGGGAGTTTCTCCTACAATGAGCAGTTCTTC. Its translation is CASSRLGGSFSYNEQFF.

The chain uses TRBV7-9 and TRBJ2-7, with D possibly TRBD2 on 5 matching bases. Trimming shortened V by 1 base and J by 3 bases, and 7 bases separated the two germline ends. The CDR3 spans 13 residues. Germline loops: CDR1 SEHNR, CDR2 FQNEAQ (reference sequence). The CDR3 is CASSLGTHYEQYF. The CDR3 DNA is TGTGCCAGCAGCTTAGGGACTCACTACGAGCAGTACTTC.

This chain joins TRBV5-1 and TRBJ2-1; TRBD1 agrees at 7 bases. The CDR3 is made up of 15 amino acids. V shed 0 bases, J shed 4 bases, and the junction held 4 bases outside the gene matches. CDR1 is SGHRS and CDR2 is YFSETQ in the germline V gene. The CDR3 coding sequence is TGCGCCAGCAGCTTGGCCGGGACAGCTTACAATGAGCAGTTCTTC. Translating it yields CASSLAGTAYNEQFF.

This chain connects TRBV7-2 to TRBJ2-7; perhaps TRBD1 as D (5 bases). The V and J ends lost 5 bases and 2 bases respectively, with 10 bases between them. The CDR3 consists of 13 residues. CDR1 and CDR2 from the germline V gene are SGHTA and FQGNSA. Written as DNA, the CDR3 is TGTGCCAGCAGCACAGGCGGAGCCTACGAGCAGTACTTC. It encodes CASSTGGAYEQYF.

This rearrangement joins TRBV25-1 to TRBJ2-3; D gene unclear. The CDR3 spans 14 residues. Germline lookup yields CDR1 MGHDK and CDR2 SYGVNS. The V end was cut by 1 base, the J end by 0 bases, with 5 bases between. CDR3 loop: CASSEWSSTDTQYF. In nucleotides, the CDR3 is TGTGCCAGCAGTGAATGGAGCAGCACAGATACGCAGTATTTT.

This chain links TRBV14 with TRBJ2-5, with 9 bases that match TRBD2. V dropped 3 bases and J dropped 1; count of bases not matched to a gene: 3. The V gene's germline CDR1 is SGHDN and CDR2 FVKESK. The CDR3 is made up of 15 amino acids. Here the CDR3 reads CASSQRLAVQETQYF. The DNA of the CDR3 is TGTGCCAGCAGCCAGAGACTAGCGGTCCAAGAGACCCAGTACTTC.

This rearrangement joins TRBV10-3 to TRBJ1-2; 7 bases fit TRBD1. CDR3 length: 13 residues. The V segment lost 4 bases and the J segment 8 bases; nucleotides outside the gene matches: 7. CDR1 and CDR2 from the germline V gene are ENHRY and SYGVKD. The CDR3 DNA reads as TGTGCCATCAGTGGCGGGGACAGAGGCGGCTACACCTTC. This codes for CAISGGDRGGYTF.